This entry is about one T cell receptor beta chain. Antigen unknown. The data stem from a study of cytomegalovirus exposure and HLA in healthy donors. About the research overall: HLA-typed donors were the source of approximately 80 million unique TCRs held in an early data release.

Points from the study as a whole: In vitro, three CMV-associated chains proved specific for CMV antigens.

This PCR relied on a set of 60 Vbeta primers and 13 Jbeta primers. TCRdb's table, derived via immunoSEQ multiplex PCR, lists solely in-frame clones and lacks some. This table holds 150,000 to 200,000 clones, about 81% found once. The TCR sequence derives from a woman in her thirties in good health and CMV-seronegative. The sequenced material came from PBMCs.

The CDR3 loop reads CASSLTSIDEQYF. The CDR3 nucleotides are TGTGCCAGCAGTTTGACTAGTATCGACGAGCAGTACTTC. The V call is TRBV7-9, the J call TRBJ2-5; D perhaps matches TRBD2 (6 bases). The assigned J gene may be wrong: the sequence end matches TRBJ2-7 better. The CDR3 runs to 13 residues. Germline values: CDR1 SEHNR, CDR2 FQNEAQ (reference sequence).